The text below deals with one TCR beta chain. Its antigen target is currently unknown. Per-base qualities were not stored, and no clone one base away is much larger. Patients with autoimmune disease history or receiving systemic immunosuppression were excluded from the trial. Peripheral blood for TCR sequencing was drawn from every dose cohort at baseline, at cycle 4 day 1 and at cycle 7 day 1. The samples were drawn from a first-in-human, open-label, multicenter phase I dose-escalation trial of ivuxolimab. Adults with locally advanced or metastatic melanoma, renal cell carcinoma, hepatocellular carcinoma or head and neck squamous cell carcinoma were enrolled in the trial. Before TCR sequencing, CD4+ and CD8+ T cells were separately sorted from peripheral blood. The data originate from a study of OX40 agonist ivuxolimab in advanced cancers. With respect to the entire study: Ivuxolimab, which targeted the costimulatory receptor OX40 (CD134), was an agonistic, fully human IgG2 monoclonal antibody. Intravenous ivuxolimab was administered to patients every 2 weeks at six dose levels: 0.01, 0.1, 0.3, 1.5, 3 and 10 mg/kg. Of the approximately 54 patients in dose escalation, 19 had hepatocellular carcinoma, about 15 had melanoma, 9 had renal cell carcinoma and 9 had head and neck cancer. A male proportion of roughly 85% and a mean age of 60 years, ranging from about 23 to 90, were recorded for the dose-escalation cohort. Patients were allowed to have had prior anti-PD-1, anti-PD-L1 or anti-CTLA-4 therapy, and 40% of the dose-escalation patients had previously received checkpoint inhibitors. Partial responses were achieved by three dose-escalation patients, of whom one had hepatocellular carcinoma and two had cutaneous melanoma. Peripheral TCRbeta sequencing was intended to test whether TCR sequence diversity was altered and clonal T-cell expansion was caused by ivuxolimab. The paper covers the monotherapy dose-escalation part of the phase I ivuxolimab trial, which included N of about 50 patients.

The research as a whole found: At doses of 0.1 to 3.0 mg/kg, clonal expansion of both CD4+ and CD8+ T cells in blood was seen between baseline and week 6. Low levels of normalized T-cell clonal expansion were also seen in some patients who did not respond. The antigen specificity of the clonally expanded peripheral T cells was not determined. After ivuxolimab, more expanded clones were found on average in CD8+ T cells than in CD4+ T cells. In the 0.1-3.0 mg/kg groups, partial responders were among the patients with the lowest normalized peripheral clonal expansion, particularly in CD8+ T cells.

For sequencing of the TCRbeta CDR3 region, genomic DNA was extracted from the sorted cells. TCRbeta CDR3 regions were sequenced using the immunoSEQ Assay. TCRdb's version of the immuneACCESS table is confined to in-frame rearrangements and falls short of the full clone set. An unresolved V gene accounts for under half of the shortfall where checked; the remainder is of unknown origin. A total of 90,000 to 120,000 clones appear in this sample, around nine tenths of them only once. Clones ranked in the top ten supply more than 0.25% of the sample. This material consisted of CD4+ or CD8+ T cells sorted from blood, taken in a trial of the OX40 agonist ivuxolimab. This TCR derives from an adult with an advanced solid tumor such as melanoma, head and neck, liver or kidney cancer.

The nucleotide sequence reads as follows: TGTGCCAGCAGCTCCGGTAACAGCGGGAGGGCCGATGAGCAGTTCTTC. It is translated as CASSSGNSGRADEQFF. The chain joins TRBV11-3 to TRBJ2-1, and 10 bases in between align with TRBD2. Taken from cysteine to phenylalanine, the CDR3 has 16 residues. Of the read, only the CDR3 DNA is kept; its 48 bases are in frame from base 1. The CDR1 and CDR2 encoded by the germline V gene are SGHNT and YENEEA. Trimming accounts for 4 bases at V and 8 bases at J, while the number of junction bases matched to no gene is 11.